This TCR beta chain came from a study of blood T cells in healthy people across ages. The use of a sample-barcoded 5' primer and a J-beta primer mix characterized a second PCR of roughly 6 to 11 cycles. Each of the cDNA molecules was tagged by a template-switch adaptor with 12 random nucleotides. TCRdb fed the 5' RACE reads into MiXCR, producing one record per CDR3 protein. The sample shows 1.5 million to 2 million distinct CDR3 sequences, roughly 27% of them seen only once. This CDR3 is built from 19 residues. V was pared by 5 bases and J by 3 bases, with 29 bases between. Study findings and constraints: Roughly linearly, TCR beta diversity per million T cells fell as age increased.

This clonotype was detected many times. Its antigen is not identified. This chain uses TRBV12-3 or TRBV12-4 with TRBJ2-7; D possibly corresponds to TRBD1 (6 bases). Sequences were obtained from blood. This clonotype was sampled from a woman under 40 in good health. Here the CDR3 reads CASSPIFSQLTGTSYEQYF. Here the CDR3 DNA reads TGTGCCAGCAGTCCAATATTTTCGCAACTTACAGGGACGAGCTACGAGCAGTACTTC.